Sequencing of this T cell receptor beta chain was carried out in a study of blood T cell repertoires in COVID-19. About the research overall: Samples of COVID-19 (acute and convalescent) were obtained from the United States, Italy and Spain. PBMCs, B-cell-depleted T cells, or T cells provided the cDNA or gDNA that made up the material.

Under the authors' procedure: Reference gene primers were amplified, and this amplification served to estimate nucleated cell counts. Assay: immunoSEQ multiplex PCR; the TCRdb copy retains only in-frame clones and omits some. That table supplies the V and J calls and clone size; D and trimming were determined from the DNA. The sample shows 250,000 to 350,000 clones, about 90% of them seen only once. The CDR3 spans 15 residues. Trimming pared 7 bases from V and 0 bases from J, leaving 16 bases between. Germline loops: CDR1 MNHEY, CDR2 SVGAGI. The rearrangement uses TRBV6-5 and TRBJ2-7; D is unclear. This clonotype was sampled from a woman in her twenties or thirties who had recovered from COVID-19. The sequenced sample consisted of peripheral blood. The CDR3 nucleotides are TGTGCCAGCATTTCGTTGAGGCAGAACTCCTACGAGCAGTACTTC. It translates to CASISLRQNSYEQYF.